The 30 T cell receptor beta chains presented below share a single source sample, sequenced in a study of T cell responses to AZD1222 COVID-19 vaccine. Assay: immunoSEQ multiplex PCR; the TCRdb copy retains only in-frame clones and omits some. Here the sample spans some 130,000 clones, around 84% being singletons. The sample here was peripheral blood, taken on day 0 of AZD1222 vaccination. Receptors originate from an adult in good health.

The sample holds one count of this clone. The chain links TRBV7-2 to TRBJ2-2, with a weak D call TRBD2 (6 bases). The CDR3 length is 14 residues. Trimming left V 1 base short and J 8 bases short, with 11 bases between. Germline V gives CDR1 SGHTA, CDR2 FQGNSA. DNA for the CDR3: TGTGCCAGCAGCTTAGTGGGGGGAGGAGGGGAGCTGTTTTTT. Protein sequence: CASSLVGGGGELFF. The full variable domain, completed using reference TRBV7-2 and TRBJ2-2, is GAGVSQSPSNKVTEKGKDVELRCDPISGHTALYWYRQSLGQGLEFLIYFQGNSAPDKSGLPSDRFSAERTGGSVSTLTIQRTQQEDSAVYLCASSLVGGGGELFFGEGSRLTVL.

The V call is TRBV7-9, the J call TRBJ1-2; TRBD1 matches at 7 bases. The germline V gene encodes CDR1 SEHNR and CDR2 FQNEAQ (reference sequence). Trimming removed 5 bases from V and 8 bases from J; junction bases left unmatched: 8. This CDR3 is built from 13 residues. CDR3 region: CASSPTGKTGYTF. CDR3 DNA: TGTGCCAGCAGCCCGACAGGGAAAACGGGCTACACCTTC.

The chain joins TRBV19 to TRBJ1-5; D remains unclear. V dropped 1 base and J dropped 0 bases, with 7 bases sitting between them. The CDR3 totals 15 residues. Germline assignment: CDR1 LNHDA and CDR2 SQIVND (reference sequence). CDR3: CASSIGGISNQPQHF. The DNA for the CDR3 is TGTGCCAGTAGTATAGGAGGGATTAGCAATCAGCCCCAGCATTTT.

The chain joins TRBV7-3 to TRBJ1-4, with TRBD1 identical over 8 bases. Unmatched junction bases numbered 4, after V lost 5 bases and J lost 8 bases. The CDR3 contains 13 residues. Germline lookup yields CDR1 SGHTA and CDR2 FQGTGA. CDR3 protein: CASSLGQGEKLFF. The CDR3 DNA reads as TGTGCCAGCAGCCTAGGACAGGGCGAAAAACTGTTTTTT.

The CDR3 sequence: CASSLNPAGKGDTQYF. In DNA form, the CDR3 reads TGTGCCAGCAGCTTGAACCCAGCGGGGAAGGGTGATACGCAGTATTTT. The chain combines TRBV7-2 with TRBJ2-3; 7 bases line up with TRBD2. The germline gives CDR1 SGHTA, CDR2 FQGNSA. The CDR3 contains 16 residues. V lost 3 bases and J lost 6; bases outside the gene matches: 12.

The CDR3 DNA reads TGTGCCAGCTCACCACAGGGGGCATACCAAGAGACCCAGTACTTC. It codes for CASSPQGAYQETQYF. The chain employs TRBV18 and TRBJ2-5; 7 bases line up with TRBD1. This CDR3 is built from 15 residues. Germline V gives CDR1 KGHSH, CDR2 LQKENI. The junction had 2 bases not matched to a gene; V was cut back by 1 base and J by 0 bases.

V gene TRBV7-2 combines with J gene TRBJ1-1; the D gene is possibly TRBD1 (5 bases). Germline V gene data show CDR1 as SGHTA and CDR2 as FQGNSA. Trimming left V 2 bases short and J 0 bases short, with 10 bases between. This CDR3 is 15 amino acids long. In DNA form, the CDR3 reads TGTGCCAGCAGCTTAAACCAGGGAATGAACACTGAAGCTTTCTTT. It specifies CASSLNQGMNTEAFF.

In its sample, this clone was seen a few times. The chain has TRBV6-2 or TRBV6-3 and TRBJ1-1; D call uncertain. Trimming stripped 0 bases from V and 0 bases from J, with 11 bases between. This CDR3 has 16 amino acids. CDR1 and CDR2 from the germline V gene are MNHEY and SVGEGT. CDR3 protein: CASSYSTGRLNTEAFF. The CDR3 DNA reads as TGTGCCAGCAGTTACTCGACCGGCAGATTGAACACTGAAGCTTTCTTT.

The chain combines TRBV18 with TRBJ1-3, with D possibly TRBD1 on 6 matching bases. The CDR3 has 18 residues. Trimming removed 4 bases from V and 0 bases from J, with 19 bases in between. Germline V gene lookup returns CDR1 KGHSH and CDR2 LQKENI. Written as DNA, the CDR3 is TGTGCCAGCTCACTGCAACAAGGACAGTCAAGCTCTGGAAACACCATATATTTT. It specifies CASSLQQGQSSSGNTIYF. The full variable domain, in which reference TRBV18 and TRBJ1-3 provide the parts outside the CDR3, is NAGVMQNPRHLVRRRGQEARLRCSPMKGHSHVYWYRQLPEEGLKFMVYLQKENIIDESGMPKERFSAEFPKEGPSILRIQQVVRGDSAAYFCASSLQQGQSSSGNTIYFGEGSWLTVV.

J is TRBJ2-1 and V is TRBV27; possible D gene TRBD1, 7 bases. Trimming took off 6 bases at V and 2 bases at J, with 14 bases between the two ends. The germline V gene encodes CDR1 MNHEY and CDR2 SMNVEV (reference sequence). The CDR3 contains 15 residues. CDR3 protein: CASSLQGGPYNEQFF. CDR3 DNA sequence: TGTGCCAGCAGCCTTCAGGGGGGCCCCTACAATGAGCAGTTCTTC.

This chain joins TRBV4-1 and TRBJ2-2, with 12 bases identical to TRBD2. The CDR3 is 20 residues long. The germline V gene encodes CDR1 MGHRA and CDR2 YSYEKL. After removal of 4 bases from V and 6 bases from J, the junction contained 18 bases not matched to a gene. The CDR3 coding sequence is TGCGCCAGCAGCCTTTACCCGGGACTAGCGGGCGACCCACTATCCGGGGAGCTGTTTTTT. This sequence encodes CASSLYPGLAGDPLSGELFF.

The chain carries TRBV27 and TRBJ2-6; D gene unclear. The CDR3 totals 16 residues. The ends were cut back, 2 bases at V and 4 bases at J, with 12 bases in the middle. Germline lookup yields CDR1 MNHEY and CDR2 SMNVEV (reference sequence). CDR3 in DNA: TGTGCCAGCAGTTTACCAGGTTTGCCCGGGGCCAACGTCCTGACTTTC. This encodes CASSLPGLPGANVLTF. Complete variable domain (other parts from reference TRBV27 and TRBJ2-6): EAQVTQNPRYLITVTGKKLTVTCSQNMNHEYMSWYRQDPGLGLRQIYYSMNVEVTDKGDVPEGYKVSRKEKRNFPLILESPSPNQTSLYFCASSLPGLPGANVLTFGAGSRLTVL.

This clone was observed a handful of times. The genes are TRBV5-4 and TRBJ1-2; D not resolved. The CDR3 runs 13 residues. CDR1 is SGHNT, CDR2 YYREEE, per germline (reference sequence). Trimming took 0 bases from V and 6 from J, leaving 9 bases between them. This CDR3 reads CASSLVGQDGYTF. DNA of the CDR3: TGTGCCAGCAGCTTGGTCGGGCAGGATGGCTACACCTTC. Using reference TRBV5-4 and TRBJ1-2 for the parts outside the CDR3, the full variable domain is ETGVTQSPTHLIKTRGQQVTLRCSSQSGHNTVSWYQQALGQGPQFIFQYYREEENGRGNFPPRFSGLQFPNYSSELNVNALELDDSALYLCASSLVGQDGYTFGSGTRLTVV.

For the CDR3, the DNA is TGTGCCAGCAGTGAATTTGGGGGGCAGTACTTC. Translating it yields CASSEFGGQYF. V gene TRBV6-1 combines with J gene TRBJ2-7; D may match TRBD1 or TRBD2 (5 bases each). The V end lost 2 bases, the J end lost 9 bases, and 8 bases lay between the germline ends. This CDR3 has 11 residues. Germline V lookup: CDR1 MNHNS, CDR2 SASEGT.

This chain links TRBV5-8 with TRBJ2-1; 8 bases agree with TRBD1. Germline values: CDR1 SGHTS, CDR2 YDEGEE. CDR3 size: 15 residues. The V segment lost 4 bases and the J segment 8 bases; nucleotides outside the gene matches: 11. Here the CDR3 DNA reads TGTGCCAGCAGCCACGGGACAGGTGGGTCGGATGAGCAGTTCTTC. It codes for CASSHGTGGSDEQFF.

This clone was counted only a few times. V gene TRBV5-1 combines with J gene TRBJ2-1, with D possibly being TRBD2 (6 bases). The CDR3 runs to 16 residues. From germline, CDR1 is SGHRS and CDR2 YFSETQ. V was cut by 0 bases and J by 5 bases, with 15 bases left in between. CDR3: CASSLVGTFEHNEQFF. In DNA, the CDR3 is TGCGCCAGCAGCTTGGTCGGGACTTTCGAACACAATGAGCAGTTCTTC.

This chain joins TRBV28 and TRBJ2-7, with TRBD1 matching 12 bases. Trimming at V came to 7 bases and at J to 7 bases, leaving 11 bases not matched to a gene. The CDR3 spans 15 residues. Germline assignment: CDR1 MDHEN and CDR2 SYDVKM. This CDR3 reads CASNRPGQGAREQYF. CDR3 in DNA: TGTGCCAGCAATCGGCCGGGACAGGGGGCGCGAGAGCAGTACTTC.

V gene TRBV6-5 combines with J gene TRBJ1-2; 10 bases align to TRBD1. CDR3 length: 14 residues. J gave up 6 bases and V 6 bases, and 7 bases lay outside the gene matches. Germline V lookup: CDR1 MNHEY, CDR2 SVGAGI. The DNA for the CDR3 is TGTGCCAGCAGCGGAGACAGGGGGCGAGATGGCTACACCTTC. Translation gives CASSGDRGRDGYTF.

V gene TRBV3-1 (or the pseudogene TRBV3-2) combines with J gene TRBJ2-3; 10 nucleotides line up with TRBD2. J was trimmed by 4 bases and V by 3 bases; bases with no gene match: 7. CDR3 length equals 16 residues. Germline V CDR1 and CDR2: LGHDT, YNNKEL (reference sequence). The CDR3 DNA sequence: TGTGCCAGCAGCCAGGAGACTAGCGGGCGAGCAGATACGCAGTATTTT. It translates to CASSQETSGRADTQYF.

In its sample, this clone was seen a few times. V and J are TRBV4-1 and TRBJ1-4, with D unresolved. Germline values: CDR1 MGHRA, CDR2 YSYEKL. CDR3 size: 14 residues. The V gene lost 3 bases and the J gene lost 0 bases, with 5 bases spanning the gap. The CDR3: CASSQGTTNEKLFF. CDR3 nucleotides: TGCGCCAGCAGCCAGGGTACAACTAATGAAAAACTGTTTTTT.

This sequence joins TRBV6-1 and TRBJ1-5; no firm D call. V was shortened by 0 bases and J by 7 bases, with 13 bases between the two germline ends. The CDR3 consists of 15 residues. In germline, CDR1 is MNHNS, CDR2 SASEGT. The CDR3 bases are TGTGCCAGCAGTGAAGCGCGTTGGAAATCGCAGCCCCAGCATTTT. Translation: CASSEARWKSQPQHF.

This clone is a singleton in its sample. The V call is TRBV19, the J call TRBJ1-3; D gene unclear. Germline V gene sequence: CDR1 LNHDA, CDR2 SQIVND (reference sequence). Between the trimmed V and J ends, which lost 6 bases and 4 bases, there was a span of 13 bases. The CDR3 loop spans 14 amino acids. The CDR3 DNA reads as TGTGCCAGTAGACCTCACGGCGGGGGAAACACCATATATTTT. Translating gives CASRPHGGGNTIYF. Together with reference TRBV19 and TRBJ1-3, the CDR3 gives the full variable domain: DGGITQSPKYLFRKEGQNVTLSCEQNLNHDAMYWYRQDPGQGLRLIYYSQIVNDFQKGDIAEGYSVSREKKESFPLTVTSAQKNPTAFYLCASRPHGGGNTIYFGEGSWLTVV.

This chain uses TRBV15 with TRBJ2-3, with D hard to call. This CDR3 is 14 amino acids long. The V end lost 0 bases, the J end lost 5 bases, and 9 bases lay between the germline ends. CDR1 and CDR2 (germline): LNHNV, YYDKDF (reference sequence). The chain's CDR3 is CATSRDLHVDTQYF. In DNA form, the CDR3 reads TGTGCCACCAGCAGAGATTTACATGTAGATACGCAGTATTTT.

The rearrangement links TRBV5-1 to TRBJ1-1; D may be TRBD1 (5 bases). V was clipped by 0 bases and J by 4 bases, with 16 bases between them. This CDR3 comprises 16 residues. From germline, CDR1 is SGHRS and CDR2 YFSETQ. The CDR3 region has the DNA TGCGCCAGCAGCTTGGGGGACGGCTGGGGGTCCACTGAAGCTTTCTTT. It is translated as CASSLGDGWGSTEAFF.

The chain links TRBV28 to TRBJ1-2, with a possible D match to TRBD1 (6 bases). V shed 5 bases and J shed 4 bases, with 17 bases lying between them. CDR3 length: 15 residues. Germline CDR1 and CDR2: MDHEN and SYDVKM. As DNA, the CDR3 is TGTGCCAGCAGTACTCAACGGACAGCCTCCTATGGCTACACCTTC. Amino acid sequence: CASSTQRTASYGYTF.

The chain uses TRBV5-1 and TRBJ1-1; tentatively, D is TRBD1 (6 bases). This CDR3 has 16 amino acids. Trimming removed 4 bases at V and 0 bases at J, with 16 bases between. CDR1 SGHRS and CDR2 YFSETQ come from the germline V gene. The chain's CDR3 is CASSPYLTGMNTEAFF. In nucleotides, the CDR3 is TGCGCCAGCAGCCCCTACCTTACAGGGATGAACACTGAAGCTTTCTTT.

This clone has just one count. V and J are TRBV30 and TRBJ1-1; 9 bases are shared with TRBD1. This CDR3 has 14 amino acids. Germline CDR1 GTSNPN, CDR2 SVGIG (reference sequence). J gave up 10 bases and V 2 bases, and 11 bases lay outside the gene matches. The CDR3 DNA reads TGTGCCTGGAGTTACCGGGACAGGGTTTATCGAGCTTTCTTT. Amino acids: CAWSYRDRVYRAFF.

This chain uses TRBV12-3 or TRBV12-4 with TRBJ1-5, with TRBD1 as a possible D gene (6 bases). V gave up 5 bases and J gave up 7 bases, with 9 bases separating them. There are 12 residues in the CDR3. The DNA of the CDR3 is TGTGCCAGCAGTAGGGGGTACCAGCCCCAGCATTTT. Its translation: CASSRGYQPQHF.

This clone was found once. This sequence joins TRBV19 and TRBJ1-1; D gene ambiguous. CDR3 size: 16 residues. Germline assignment: CDR1 LNHDA and CDR2 SQIVND (reference sequence). The V gene lost 5 bases and the J gene lost 0 bases, with 16 bases spanning the gap. CDR3 nucleotide sequence: TGTGCCAGTAGTTCCAGAACTGGGCAGCTGAACACTGAAGCTTTCTTT. It yields the protein CASSSRTGQLNTEAFF.

This clone has just one count. J is TRBJ2-7 and V is TRBV6-5; 9 nucleotides align to TRBD1. CDR1 is MNHEY and CDR2 is SVGAGI in the germline V gene. The CDR3 totals 15 residues. V was clipped by 5 bases and J by 4 bases; unmatched bases: 9. The chain's CDR3 is CASSNTGGRVYEQYF. CDR3 coding DNA: TGTGCCAGCAGTAATACAGGGGGCAGGGTTTACGAGCAGTACTTC.